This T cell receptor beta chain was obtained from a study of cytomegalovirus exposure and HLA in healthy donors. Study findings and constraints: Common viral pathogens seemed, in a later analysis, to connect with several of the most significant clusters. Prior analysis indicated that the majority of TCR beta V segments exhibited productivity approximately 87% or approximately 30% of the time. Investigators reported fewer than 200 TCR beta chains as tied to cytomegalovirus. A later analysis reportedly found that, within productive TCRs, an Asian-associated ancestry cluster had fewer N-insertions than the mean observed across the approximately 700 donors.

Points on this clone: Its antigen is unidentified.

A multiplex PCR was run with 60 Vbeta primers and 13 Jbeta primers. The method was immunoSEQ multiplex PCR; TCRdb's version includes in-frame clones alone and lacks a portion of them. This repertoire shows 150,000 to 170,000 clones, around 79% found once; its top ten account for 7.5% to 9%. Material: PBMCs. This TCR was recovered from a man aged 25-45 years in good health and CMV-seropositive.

The CDR3 nucleotides are TGTGCCAGCAGCCCGCCCTCACAGGGTAACTATGGCTACACCTTC. Protein: CASSPPSQGNYGYTF. This sequence joins TRBV11-2 and TRBJ1-2, with D possibly TRBD1 on 6 matching bases. The germline V gene encodes CDR1 SGHAT and CDR2 FQNNGV. Trimming cost V 5 bases and J 1 base, with 14 bases left between them. CDR3 size: 15 residues.